Listed here are 28 T cell receptor beta chains from one sample, sequenced in a study of beta chain features in type 1 diabetes. Of the isolated RNA, all was reverse transcribed, and so the sequenced material was expressed TCRB transcripts. Using immunoSEQ multiplex PCR, the repertoire was profiled, and TCRdb retains in-frame clones only, with some absent. The sample gives approximately 70,000 clones, around 49% of which show up once; 0.55% to 0.8% is in the top ten. Findings and caveats of the study: Shortening of TCRB CDR3s, moderate but significant, appeared in all four CD4+ subsets of Type 1 diabetes patients.

No antigens are known for them. The sample comprised central memory CD4+ T cells from blood. The receptors stem from a young man with type 1 diabetes.

The chain has TRBV5-1 and TRBJ1-4; 7 bases fit TRBD1. Looked up from germline, CDR1 is SGHRS and CDR2 is YFSETQ. V gave up 1 base and J gave up 4 bases; unmatched junction bases: 7. The CDR3 is 16 amino acids. DNA of the CDR3: TGCGCCAGCAGCTTGTCCGCCCAGGGGGATAATGAAAAACTGTTTTTT. This translates into CASSLSAQGDNEKLFF.

The chain carries TRBV5-1 and TRBJ2-3; TRBD2 matches at 11 bases. The CDR3 has 18 amino acids. V dropped 4 bases and J dropped 3; count of bases not matched to a gene: 13. In germline, CDR1 is SGHRS, CDR2 YFSETQ. This CDR3 is CASSPRFSGTSGTDTQYF. For the CDR3, the DNA is TGCGCCAGCAGCCCCCGGTTCAGCGGGACTAGCGGAACAGATACGCAGTATTTT.

By sample share, this clone is medium-sized. The CDR3 DNA is TGTGCCTGGAGTAGGGGGGACAGCTCCTACGAGCAGTACTTC. Its translation is CAWSRGDSSYEQYF. The chain couples TRBV30 to TRBJ2-7; tentative D call: TRBD1 (7 bases). Germline V gene data show CDR1 as GTSNPN and CDR2 as SVGIG (reference sequence). There are 14 residues in the CDR3. V was pared by 2 bases and J by 0 bases, with 11 bases between.

The chain is built from TRBV5-1 and TRBJ2-1, with 10 bases matching TRBD1. This CDR3 contains 16 residues. Trimming removed 7 bases from V and 1 base from J; junction bases left unmatched: 8. Germline CDR1 SGHRS, CDR2 YFSETQ. The CDR3 reads CASSSLGQGSYNEQFF. CDR3 nucleotide sequence: TGCGCCAGCTCTTCGCTGGGACAGGGGTCCTACAATGAGCAGTTCTTC. Full variable domain (remainder filled in from reference TRBV5-1 and TRBJ2-1): KAGVTQTPRYLIKTRGQQVTLSCSPISGHRSVSWYQQTPGQGLQFLFEYFSETQRNKGNFPGRFSGRQFSNSRSEMNVSTLELGDSALYLCASSSLGQGSYNEQFFGPGTRLTVL.

V is TRBV19 and J is TRBJ1-4; D gene ambiguous. Deletions cut 3 bases from V and 0 bases from J, with 11 bases between. The germline CDR1 and CDR2 sequences are LNHDA and SQIVND (reference sequence). The CDR3 totals 16 residues. CDR3 DNA sequence: TGTGCCAGTAGTATCAACCGCCAGGCAACTAATGAAAAACTGTTTTTT. Translating it yields CASSINRQATNEKLFF.

This sequence joins TRBV5-5 and TRBJ1-4; D ambiguous. The germline CDR1 and CDR2 sequences are SGHKS and YYEKEE (reference sequence). The ends were cut back, 0 bases at V and 8 bases at J, with 11 bases in the middle. The CDR3 extends over 14 amino acids. CDR3 nucleotide sequence: TGTGCCAGCAGCTTGGGCGGGTGGGGAGAAAAACTGTTTTTT. This sequence encodes CASSLGGWGEKLFF.

The CDR3: CASSRDRLSGANVLTF. The DNA for the CDR3 is TGTGCCAGCTCACGGGACAGACTCTCTGGGGCCAACGTCCTGACTTTC. The rearrangement joins TRBV18 to TRBJ2-6; 7 bases map to TRBD1. V gave up 4 bases and J gave up 0 bases; unmatched junction bases: 3. This CDR3 comprises 16 residues. The germline CDR1 and CDR2 sequences are KGHSH and LQKENI.

The chain couples TRBV25-1 to TRBJ1-5, with TRBD1 matching 8 bases. Per germline, CDR1 MGHDK and CDR2 SYGVNS. The V and J ends lost 3 bases and 2 bases, in that order; junction bases with no gene match: 3. CDR3 length equals 15 residues. The CDR3 bases are TGTGCCAGCAGTGAGACGGGACAGGGCAATCAGCCCCAGCATTTT. This gives the protein CASSETGQGNQPQHF.

This clone was seen a few times. The rearrangement links TRBV30 to TRBJ2-7; 7 bases map to TRBD1. The CDR3 runs to 11 residues. V lost 2 bases to trimming and J lost 5 bases; unmatched junction nucleotides: 0. Germline V lookup: CDR1 GTSNPN, CDR2 SVGIG (reference sequence). CDR3 loop: CAWSTGDEQYF. In DNA, the CDR3 is TGTGCCTGGAGTACAGGGGACGAGCAGTACTTC.

The V gene is TRBV10-3, the J gene TRBJ2-3; 9 bases line up with TRBD2. CDR3 length: 17 amino acids. Looked up from germline, CDR1 is ENHRY and CDR2 is SYGVKD. Losses at the gene ends were 2 bases for V and 5 bases for J; bases not matched to a gene: 11. CDR3 loop: CAISEEGSGSSRDTQYF. The CDR3 DNA reads as TGTGCCATCAGTGAGGAGGGTAGCGGGAGCTCGAGAGATACGCAGTATTTT.

The chain has TRBV13 and TRBJ2-2, with TRBD2 matching over 12 bases. CDR1 PRHDT and CDR2 FYEKMQ come from the germline V gene (reference sequence). The length of the CDR3 is 16 residues. V lost 5 bases and J lost 3; bases outside the gene matches: 4. CDR3 DNA sequence: TGTGCCAGCAGCCGGAGACTAGCGGGAGACACCGGGGAGCTGTTTTTT. Translated, it gives CASSRRLAGDTGELFF.

The chain is built from TRBV2 and TRBJ1-5, with D perhaps TRBD1 (6 bases). The germline CDR1 and CDR2 sequences are SNHLY and FYNNEI. This CDR3 contains 13 residues. Trimming took off 9 bases at V and 0 bases at J, with 9 bases between the two ends. The CDR3 protein is CASCRGSNQPQHF. The CDR3 DNA sequence: TGTGCCAGTTGCAGGGGTAGCAATCAGCCCCAGCATTTT.

As regards this clone: Other DNA sequences in this specimen translate into the identical CDR3. The rearrangement joins TRBV5-6 to TRBJ2-1; the D is unclear. V gave up 3 bases and J gave up 7 bases, with 5 bases separating them. The length of the CDR3 is 11 residues. The germline V gene has CDR1 SGHDT and CDR2 YYEEEE. CDR3 coding DNA: TGTGCCAGCAGCTCCAGGAATGAGCAGTTCTTC. The encoded protein is CASSSRNEQFF.

The J gene is TRBJ1-1, the V gene TRBV5-5; 7 bases line up with TRBD1. The CDR3 loop spans 13 amino acids. CDR1 and CDR2 from the germline V gene are SGHKS and YYEKEE (reference sequence). The V gene end was trimmed by 4 bases and the J gene end by 1 base; junction bases not matched to a gene: 1. CDR3 DNA: TGTGCCAGCAGCGACAGGGCGAACACTGAAGCTTTCTTT. It specifies CASSDRANTEAFF.

The chain couples TRBV30 to TRBJ2-2; 7 nucleotides line up with TRBD1. Looked up from germline, CDR1 is GTSNPN and CDR2 is SVGIG (reference sequence). V gave up 5 bases and J gave up 6 bases; unmatched junction bases: 0. The CDR3 sequence is 11 residues long. This CDR3 is CAWQGAGELFF. CDR3 coding DNA: TGTGCCTGGCAGGGGGCCGGGGAGCTGTTTTTT.

This chain connects TRBV19 to TRBJ1-4; perhaps TRBD1 as D (5 bases). The CDR3 has 15 amino acids. Germline assignment: CDR1 LNHDA and CDR2 SQIVND (reference sequence). Trimming took off 1 base at V and 7 bases at J, with 13 bases between the two ends. Here the CDR3 reads CASSIVRGLTEKLFF. CDR3 DNA sequence: TGTGCCAGTAGTATAGTTCGGGGACTTACTGAAAAACTGTTTTTT.

In its sample, this clone was seen a few times. The chain couples TRBV15 to TRBJ1-6; no firm D call. Trimming removed 5 bases from V and 13 bases from J, with 12 bases in between. Germline CDR1 LNHNV, CDR2 YYDKDF (reference sequence). There are 12 residues in the CDR3. The CDR3 sequence: CATSVSVGPLHF. DNA for the CDR3: TGTGCCACCAGCGTCTCGGTCGGGCCCCTCCACTTT.

V is TRBV5-4 and J is TRBJ1-1; 8 nucleotides agree with TRBD1. After removal of 4 bases from V and 5 bases from J, the junction contained 4 bases not matched to a gene. Germline V CDR1 and CDR2: SGHNT, YYREEE (reference sequence). The CDR3 extends over 13 amino acids. CDR3 protein: CASSGRTGTEAFF. The CDR3 DNA reads as TGTGCCAGCAGCGGCAGGACAGGGACTGAAGCTTTCTTT.

The J gene is TRBJ2-1, the V gene TRBV11-3, with 8 bases identical to TRBD1. Germline V gene sequence: CDR1 SGHNT, CDR2 YENEEA. The CDR3 totals 16 residues. V shed 5 bases and J 4 bases; nucleotides not matched to a gene: 10. Here the CDR3 reads CASSTGGTSLYNEQFF. CDR3 nucleotides: TGTGCCAGCAGCACAGGGGGGACTTCCCTTTACAATGAGCAGTTCTTC. Filled out from reference TRBV11-3 and TRBJ2-1, the complete variable domain reads EAGVVQSPRYKIIEKKQPVAFWCNPISGHNTLYWYLQNLGQGPELLIRYENEEAVDDSQLPKDRFSAERLKGVDSTLKIQPAELGDSAVYLCASSTGGTSLYNEQFFGPGTRLTVL.

The chain employs TRBV6-5 and TRBJ1-6, with D tentatively TRBD1 (5 bases). This CDR3 contains 14 residues. Germline V CDR1 and CDR2: MNHEY, SVGAGI. V was pared by 6 bases and J by 7 bases, with 13 bases between. Here the CDR3 DNA reads TGTGCCAGCAGCTCTGGGGCTAGGAATTCACCCCTCCACTTT. It yields the protein CASSSGARNSPLHF.

The genes are TRBV7-9 and TRBJ2-7; 9 nucleotides align to TRBD1. This CDR3 is 14 amino acids long. Germline V gene sequence: CDR1 SEHNR, CDR2 FQNEAQ (reference sequence). V shed 4 bases and J 5 bases; nucleotides not matched to a gene: 6. CDR3 nucleotide sequence: TGTGCCAGCAGCTGGGACAGGGAGGGCGACGAGCAGTACTTC. Protein product: CASSWDREGDEQYF.

This clone has only a few counts. The chain combines TRBV5-4 with TRBJ2-6; 8 bases map to TRBD2. V lost 4 bases and J lost 4; bases outside the gene matches: 4. The CDR3 is 15 amino acids. The germline CDR1 and CDR2 sequences are SGHNT and YYREEE (reference sequence). The DNA of the CDR3 is TGTGCCAGCAGCCCGGGGGGGTCCGGGGCCAACGTCCTGACTTTC. It is translated as CASSPGGSGANVLTF. The variable domain in full, with the rest retrieved from reference TRBV5-4 and TRBJ2-6, is ETGVTQSPTHLIKTRGQQVTLRCSSQSGHNTVSWYQQALGQGPQFIFQYYREEENGRGNFPPRFSGLQFPNYSSELNVNALELDDSALYLCASSPGGSGANVLTFGAGSRLTVL.

The rearrangement uses TRBV5-1 and TRBJ1-1, with 10 bases identical to TRBD1. This CDR3 is 15 amino acids long. The V and J ends lost 0 bases and 6 bases, in that order; junction bases with no gene match: 5. CDR1 is SGHRS, CDR2 YFSETQ, per germline. The CDR3 loop reads CASSLVVTGGSEAFF. CDR3 sequence (DNA): TGCGCCAGCAGCTTGGTGGTGACAGGGGGCTCTGAAGCTTTCTTT.

This clone was picked up one time. The chain links TRBV19 to TRBJ2-7; 10 bases map to TRBD1. This CDR3 contains 13 residues. Trimming took 10 bases from V and 6 from J; bases not matched to a gene: 9. In germline, CDR1 is LNHDA, CDR2 SQIVND (reference sequence). CDR3 protein: CATRGTGEGEQYF. CDR3 nucleotide sequence: TGTGCCACAAGGGGGACAGGGGAGGGCGAGCAGTACTTC.

The chain carries TRBV7-2 and TRBJ2-5; 8 nucleotides line up with TRBD2. The germline V gene has CDR1 SGHTA and CDR2 FQGNSA. V lost 3 bases and J lost 5; bases outside the gene matches: 5. The CDR3 consists of 14 residues. As DNA, the CDR3 is TGTGCCAGCAGCTTGGCGGGACTAGGGGAGACCCAGTACTTC. It is translated as CASSLAGLGETQYF. The whole variable domain, remainder taken from reference TRBV7-2 and TRBJ2-5, is GAGVSQSPSNKVTEKGKDVELRCDPISGHTALYWYRQSLGQGLEFLIYFQGNSAPDKSGLPSDRFSAERTGGSVSTLTIQRTQQEDSAVYLCASSLAGLGETQYFGPGTRLLVL.

V gene TRBV7-8 combines with J gene TRBJ2-1; tentative D call: TRBD1 (7 bases). There are 14 residues in the CDR3. The V gene's germline CDR1 is SGHVS and CDR2 FQNEAQ. V lost 5 bases, J lost 14 bases, and 22 bases lay in between. The CDR3 nucleotides read TGTGCCAGCAGCCCCCACGACAGGGAGGCCGCCGAGTTCTTC. It translates to CASSPHDREAAEFF.

This chain joins TRBV5-1 and TRBJ2-7; 7 bases map to TRBD1. V lost 4 bases to trimming and J lost 2 bases; unmatched junction nucleotides: 6. Per the germline V gene, CDR1 is SGHRS and CDR2 is YFSETQ. The CDR3 loop spans 14 amino acids. The CDR3 is CASSSDQGAYEQYF. DNA of the CDR3: TGCGCCAGCAGCAGTGACCAGGGGGCCTACGAGCAGTACTTC.

As DNA, the CDR3 is TGTGCCAGCAGTTCCTCCGGGACAGCTTCACCCCTCCACTTT. Amino acids: CASSSSGTASPLHF. This chain connects TRBV28 to TRBJ1-6; TRBD1 agrees at 7 bases. Germline V gene lookup returns CDR1 MDHEN and CDR2 SYDVKM. The length of the CDR3 is 14 residues. J was trimmed by 9 bases and V by 4 bases; bases with no gene match: 6.